This paragraph reports one T cell receptor (beta chain). Its antigen is not identified. The data belong to a study of blood T cells in healthy people across ages. Study in general: Capture via template switching afforded approximately one barcoded beta molecule per two T cells.

Study results and caveats: In long-lived donors, naive CD4+ cell counts and diversity exceeded those of aged donors.

V trimming: 5 bases; J trimming: 5 bases; junction bases outside the gene matches: 9. CDR1 SGHTA and CDR2 FQGTGA come from the germline V gene. This CDR3 contains 16 residues. It was with a sample-barcoded 5' primer and a J-beta primer mix that a second PCR of roughly 7 to 12 cycles was run. Each cDNA molecule, via a template-switch adaptor with 12 random nucleotides, was tagged. TCRdb analysed the 5' RACE reads with MiXCR anew, one entry per CDR3 protein. Of over 500,000 distinct CDR3 sequences in the sample, roughly a quarter are singletons; the top ten hold over 3.5%. These data also featured in a second study, about T cells of mothers and their children. That publication notes: The data showed no persistent microchimeric T cell clones.

This chain connects TRBV7-3 to TRBJ2-1, with TRBD2 matching over 10 bases. The receptor was derived from a boy younger than 10 in good health. The sequenced material came from blood. The CDR3 DNA sequence: TGTGCCAGCAGCATCTCTAGCGGGGGAACCAACAATGAGCAGTTCTTC. Amino acid sequence: CASSISSGGTNNEQFF.